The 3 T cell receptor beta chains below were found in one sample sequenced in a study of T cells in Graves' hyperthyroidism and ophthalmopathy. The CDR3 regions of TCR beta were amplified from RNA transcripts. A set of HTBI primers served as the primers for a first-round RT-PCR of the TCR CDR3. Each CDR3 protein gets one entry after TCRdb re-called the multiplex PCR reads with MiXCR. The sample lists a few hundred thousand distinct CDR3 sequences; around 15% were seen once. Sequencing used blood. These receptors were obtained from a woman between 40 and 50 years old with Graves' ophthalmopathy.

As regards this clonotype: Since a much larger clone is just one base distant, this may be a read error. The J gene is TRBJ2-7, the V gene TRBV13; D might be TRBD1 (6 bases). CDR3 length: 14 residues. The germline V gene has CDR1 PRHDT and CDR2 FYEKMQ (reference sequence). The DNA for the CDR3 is TGTGCCGGCAGCTTCTGGGGGCAGTTCCACGAGCAGTACTTC. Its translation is CAGSFWGQFHEQYF.

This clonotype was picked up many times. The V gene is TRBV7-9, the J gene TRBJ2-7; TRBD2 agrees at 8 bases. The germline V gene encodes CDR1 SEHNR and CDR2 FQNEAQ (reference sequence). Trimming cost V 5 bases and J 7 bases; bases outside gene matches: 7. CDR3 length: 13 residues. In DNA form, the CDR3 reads TGTGCCAGCAGCGCAGGGACTAGTGGGGAGCAGTACTTC. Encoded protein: CASSAGTSGEQYF.

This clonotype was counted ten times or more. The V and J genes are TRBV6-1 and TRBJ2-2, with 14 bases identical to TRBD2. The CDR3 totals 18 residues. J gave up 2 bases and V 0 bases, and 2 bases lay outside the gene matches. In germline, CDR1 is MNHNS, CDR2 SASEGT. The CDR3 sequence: CASSEATSGGANTGELFF. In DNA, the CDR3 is TGTGCCAGCAGTGAAGCGACTAGCGGGGGGGCAAACACCGGGGAGCTGTTTTTT.